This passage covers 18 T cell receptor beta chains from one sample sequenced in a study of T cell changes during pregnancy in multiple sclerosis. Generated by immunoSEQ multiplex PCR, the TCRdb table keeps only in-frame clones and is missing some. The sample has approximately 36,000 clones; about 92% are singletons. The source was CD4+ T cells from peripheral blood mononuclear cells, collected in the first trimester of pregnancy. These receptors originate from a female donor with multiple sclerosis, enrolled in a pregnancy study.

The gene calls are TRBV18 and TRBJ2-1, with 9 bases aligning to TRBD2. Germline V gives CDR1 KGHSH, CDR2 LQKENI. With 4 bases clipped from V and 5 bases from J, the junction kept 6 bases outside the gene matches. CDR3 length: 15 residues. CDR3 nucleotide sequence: TGTGCCAGCTCACTGATCCTAGCGGGGAACAATGAGCAGTTCTTC. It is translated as CASSLILAGNNEQFF.

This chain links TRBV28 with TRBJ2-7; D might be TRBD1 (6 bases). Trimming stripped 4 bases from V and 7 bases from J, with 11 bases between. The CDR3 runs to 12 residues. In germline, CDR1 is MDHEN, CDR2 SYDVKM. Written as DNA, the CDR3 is TGTGCCAGCAGTTCTGACAGGCTTGAGCAGTACTTC. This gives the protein CASSSDRLEQYF.

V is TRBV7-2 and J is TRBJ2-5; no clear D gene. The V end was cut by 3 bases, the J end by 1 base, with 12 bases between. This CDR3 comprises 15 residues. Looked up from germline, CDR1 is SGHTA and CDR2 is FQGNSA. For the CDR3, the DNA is TGTGCCAGCAGCTTTATAAGCGAACTCCAAGAGACCCAGTACTTC. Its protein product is CASSFISELQETQYF.

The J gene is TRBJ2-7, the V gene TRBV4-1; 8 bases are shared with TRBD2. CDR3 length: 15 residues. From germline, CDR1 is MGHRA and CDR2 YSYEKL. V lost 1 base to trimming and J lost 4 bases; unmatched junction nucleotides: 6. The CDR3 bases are TGCGCCAGCAGCCAAGTTACGGGAGGGAGATACGAGCAGTACTTC. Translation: CASSQVTGGRYEQYF.

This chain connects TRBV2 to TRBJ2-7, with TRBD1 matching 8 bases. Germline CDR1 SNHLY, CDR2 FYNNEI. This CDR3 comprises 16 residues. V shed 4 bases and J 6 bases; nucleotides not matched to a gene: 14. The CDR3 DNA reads TGTGCCAGCAGTGCACAGAGACAGGGGACTGCCGGCGAGCAGTACTTC. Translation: CASSAQRQGTAGEQYF.

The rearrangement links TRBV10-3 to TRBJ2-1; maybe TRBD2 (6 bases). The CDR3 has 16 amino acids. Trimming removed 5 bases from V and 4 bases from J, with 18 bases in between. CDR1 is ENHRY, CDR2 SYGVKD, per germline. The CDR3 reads CAISPSNAGKYNEQFF. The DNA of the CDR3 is TGTGCCATCAGTCCTTCAAATGCGGGGAAATACAATGAGCAGTTCTTC.

The CDR3 here is CASSPGTGLWGTEAFF. CDR3 DNA: TGTGCCAGCTCACCCGGGACAGGGCTATGGGGGACTGAAGCTTTCTTT. The chain is built from TRBV18 and TRBJ1-1, with 9 bases identical to TRBD1. CDR1 is KGHSH, CDR2 LQKENI, per germline. Germline trimming cut 3 bases from V and 5 bases from J; bases unmatched to any gene: 10. The CDR3 has 16 residues.

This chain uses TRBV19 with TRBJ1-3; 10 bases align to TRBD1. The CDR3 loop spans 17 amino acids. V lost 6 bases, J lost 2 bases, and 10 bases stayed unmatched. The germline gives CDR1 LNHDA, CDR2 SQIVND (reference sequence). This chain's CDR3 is CASRTRGDRGAGNTIYF. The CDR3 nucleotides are TGTGCCAGTAGAACGAGAGGGGACAGGGGTGCTGGAAACACCATATATTTT.

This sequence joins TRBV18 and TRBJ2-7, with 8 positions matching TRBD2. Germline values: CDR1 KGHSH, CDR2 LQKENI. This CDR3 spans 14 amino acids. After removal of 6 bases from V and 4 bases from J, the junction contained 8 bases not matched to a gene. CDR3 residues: CASSIGRGTYEQYF. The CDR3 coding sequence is TGTGCCAGCTCTATCGGGAGGGGGACGTACGAGCAGTACTTC.

CDR3 amino acids: CASSLYRLAGGTDTQYF. CDR3 DNA sequence: TGCGCCAGCAGCTTATACCGACTAGCGGGAGGTACAGATACGCAGTATTTT. V and J are TRBV5-1 and TRBJ2-3; 13 positions agree with TRBD2. This CDR3 spans 17 amino acids. Germline CDR1 and CDR2: SGHRS and YFSETQ. The V and J ends lost 2 bases and 3 bases, in that order; junction bases with no gene match: 6.

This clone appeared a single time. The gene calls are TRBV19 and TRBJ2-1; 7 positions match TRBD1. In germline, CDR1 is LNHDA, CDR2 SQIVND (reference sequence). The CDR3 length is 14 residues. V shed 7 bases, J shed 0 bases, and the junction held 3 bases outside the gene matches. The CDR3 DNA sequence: TGTGCCAGTATGGGACAGAGCTCCTACAATGAGCAGTTCTTC. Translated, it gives CASMGQSSYNEQFF.

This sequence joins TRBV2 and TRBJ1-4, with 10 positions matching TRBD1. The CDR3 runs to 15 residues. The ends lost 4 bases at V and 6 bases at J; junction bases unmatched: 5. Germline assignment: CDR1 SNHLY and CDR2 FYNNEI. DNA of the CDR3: TGTGCCAGCAGTGCCCCCGGGACAGGGGATGAAAAACTGTTTTTT. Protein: CASSAPGTGDEKLFF.

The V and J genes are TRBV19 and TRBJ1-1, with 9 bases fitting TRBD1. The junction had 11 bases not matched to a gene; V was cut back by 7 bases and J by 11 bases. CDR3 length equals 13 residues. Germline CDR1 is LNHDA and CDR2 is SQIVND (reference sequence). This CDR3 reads CASIRGQGSLAFF. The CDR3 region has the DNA TGTGCCAGTATTAGGGGACAGGGAAGCTTGGCTTTCTTT.

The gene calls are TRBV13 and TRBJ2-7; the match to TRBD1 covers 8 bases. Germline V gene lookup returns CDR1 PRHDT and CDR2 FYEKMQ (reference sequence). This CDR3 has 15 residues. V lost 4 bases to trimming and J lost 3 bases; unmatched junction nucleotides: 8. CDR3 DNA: TGTGCCAGCAGCTCCGGGACAGGACCCCACTACGAGCAGTACTTC. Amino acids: CASSSGTGPHYEQYF.

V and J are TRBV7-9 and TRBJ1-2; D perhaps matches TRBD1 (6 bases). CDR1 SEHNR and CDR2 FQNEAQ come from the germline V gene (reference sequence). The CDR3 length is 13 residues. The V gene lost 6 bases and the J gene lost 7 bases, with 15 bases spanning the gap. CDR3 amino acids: CASSYSTGRGYTF. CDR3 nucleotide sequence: TGTGCCAGCAGTTACTCGACAGGTCGTGGCTACACCTTC.

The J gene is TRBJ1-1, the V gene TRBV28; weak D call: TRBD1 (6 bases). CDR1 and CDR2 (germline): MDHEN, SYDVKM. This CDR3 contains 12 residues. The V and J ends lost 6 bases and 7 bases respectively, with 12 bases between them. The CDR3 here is CASRPLQGEAFF. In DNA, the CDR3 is TGTGCCAGCAGACCACTACAGGGTGAAGCTTTCTTT.

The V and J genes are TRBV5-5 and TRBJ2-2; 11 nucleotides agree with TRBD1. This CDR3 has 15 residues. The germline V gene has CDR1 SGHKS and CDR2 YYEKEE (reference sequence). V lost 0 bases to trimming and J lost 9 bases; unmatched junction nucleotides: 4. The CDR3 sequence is CASSLGTGGNWELFF. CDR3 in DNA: TGTGCCAGCAGCTTGGGGACAGGGGGCAACTGGGAGCTGTTTTTT.

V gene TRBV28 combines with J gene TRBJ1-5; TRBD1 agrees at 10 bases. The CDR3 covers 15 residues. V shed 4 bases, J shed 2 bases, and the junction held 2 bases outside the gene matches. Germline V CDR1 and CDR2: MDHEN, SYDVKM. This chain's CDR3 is CASSSGTGGNQPQHF. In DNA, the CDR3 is TGTGCCAGCAGTTCCGGGACAGGGGGCAATCAGCCCCAGCATTTT.